This TCR beta chain came from a study of PD-1 blockade in classical Hodgkin lymphoma. The wider study: Each patient was given nivolumab 3 mg/kg through a vein every 2 weeks. Study-wide findings and caveats: Patients with a complete response exhibited baseline diversity comparable to newly diagnosed patients. Still unresolved is the cause of the repertoire differences, which may be disease activity or prior therapy.

Germline-derived CDR1 and CDR2 are GTSNPN and SVGIG (reference sequence). Trimming took 4 bases from V and 7 from J, leaving 11 bases between them. The length of the CDR3 is 13 residues. Only in-frame clones appear in the TCRdb table, and some are missing; sequencing was by immunoSEQ multiplex PCR. The table lists tens of thousands of clones, roughly 76% of them singletons. The time point denotes: cycle 4 day 1 (C4D1), after less than 7 weeks of nivolumab. All patients experienced relapse after autologous stem cell transplantation, and brentuximab vedotin exposure was variable. Starting with thawed PBMCs, CD4+ T cells were purified by magnetic negative selection. In this sample, this clone turned up once. What it binds is unknown.

The sequences come from CD4+ T cells from blood, collected before the fourth cycle of nivolumab. The receptor was derived from a human donor with classical Hodgkin lymphoma. V gene TRBV30 combines with J gene TRBJ1-6; TRBD1 might be the D (6 bases). CDR3 DNA sequence: TGTGCCTGGATTGACAGGTTGAATTCACCCCTCCACTTT. It specifies CAWIDRLNSPLHF.